These 8 T cell receptor beta chains originate from one sample sequenced in a study of shared clonotypes between healthy human individuals. The method was immunoSEQ multiplex PCR; TCRdb's version includes in-frame clones alone and lacks a portion of them. The profile shows millions of clones, over 90% of them singletons. The material sequenced was naive CD4+ T cells from PBMCs. Subset described: CD45RA+ positively selected. These receptors came from a man between 18 and 29 years old in good health. Some clones in this sample may be carry-over from other donors' samples.

A note on this clone: The same CDR3 is also encoded by other DNA sequences in this sample. This chain uses TRBV28 with TRBJ2-2; tentative D call: TRBD2 (6 bases). Germline assignment: CDR1 MDHEN and CDR2 SYDVKM. The length of the CDR3 is 15 residues. The V end lost 4 bases, the J end lost 0 bases, and 9 bases lay between the germline ends. This chain's CDR3 is CASSSGGTNTGELFF. In nucleotides, the CDR3 is TGTGCCAGCAGTTCGGGCGGGACGAACACCGGGGAGCTGTTTTTT.

The J gene is TRBJ2-3, the V gene TRBV29-1, with TRBD2 matching 8 bases. Germline trimming cut 4 bases from V and 4 bases from J; bases unmatched to any gene: 7. Germline CDR1 SQVTM, CDR2 ANQGSEA. CDR3 length: 14 residues. CDR3 in DNA: TGCAGCGTTGTAAGCGGGAGATCCGCAGATACGCAGTATTTT. Amino acids: CSVVSGRSADTQYF.

The chain links TRBV28 to TRBJ1-2; D is uncertain. Trimming stripped 1 base from V and 8 bases from J, with 14 bases between. This CDR3 contains 14 residues. Germline V gives CDR1 MDHEN, CDR2 SYDVKM. CDR3 bases: TGTGCCAGCAGTTTATCTGGCCGGGTGGGCGGCTACACCTTC. As protein: CASSLSGRVGGYTF.

J is TRBJ2-1 and V is TRBV28; 7 bases agree with TRBD1. The CDR3 is 17 amino acids. The J segment lost 8 bases and the V segment lost 5 bases, leaving 18 bases of the junction unmatched. CDR1 is MDHEN and CDR2 is SYDVKM in the germline V gene. CDR3 sequence reads: CASSGVTLTGWLDEQFF. The CDR3 DNA reads TGTGCCAGCAGTGGGGTGACTCTGACAGGGTGGTTGGATGAGCAGTTCTTC. Together with reference TRBV28 and TRBJ2-1, the CDR3 gives the full variable domain: DVKVTQSSRYLVKRTGEKVFLECVQDMDHENMFWYRQDPGLGLRLIYFSYDVKMKEKGDIPEGYSVSREKKERFSLILESASTNQTSMYLCASSGVTLTGWLDEQFFGPGTRLTVL.

This chain uses TRBV30 with TRBJ2-2; 10 nucleotides agree with TRBD1. Trimming at V came to 1 base and at J to 5 bases, leaving 4 bases not matched to a gene. Per the germline V gene, CDR1 is GTSNPN and CDR2 is SVGIG (reference sequence). The CDR3 has 15 residues. The CDR3 loop is CAWSARDRGTGELFF. The CDR3 DNA is TGTGCCTGGAGTGCCCGGGACAGGGGTACCGGGGAGCTGTTTTTT.

The table lists this clone with a count of one. The gene calls are TRBV7-8 and TRBJ2-5, with a tentative D call TRBD2 (5 bases). Germline CDR1 SGHVS, CDR2 FQNEAQ. V lost 4 bases and J 5 bases, leaving 20 bases between the germline ends. The CDR3 extends over 16 amino acids. This CDR3 reads CASSSGRGHAPETQYF. CDR3 DNA: TGTGCCAGCAGCTCCGGGCGCGGGCACGCACCCGAGACCCAGTACTTC.

A remark on this clone: Other nucleotide sequences in the sample specify the same CDR3. The rearrangement joins TRBV6-5 to TRBJ2-7, with 7 bases matching TRBD2. The junction had 4 bases not matched to a gene; V was cut back by 0 bases and J by 2 bases. This CDR3 region has 15 residues. Germline V gives CDR1 MNHEY, CDR2 SVGAGI. The CDR3 loop is CASSYSGLAAYEQYF. In DNA, the CDR3 is TGTGCCAGCAGTTACTCAGGGCTAGCGGCCTACGAGCAGTACTTC.

The chain recombines TRBV21-1 with TRBJ1-3; TRBD1 was called by the table and not checked on the DNA. TRBV21-1 is a pseudogene. The CDR3 covers 17 residues. Here the CDR3 reads CASSKAGQRWCGNTIYF. As DNA, the CDR3 is TGTGCCAGCAGCAAAGCGGGGCAGAGATGGTGCGGAAACACCATATATTTT.